This entry concerns a single T cell receptor beta chain. Its target is unknown. The data were taken from a study of T cells after yellow fever vaccination. Study summary: Preparation of fractions with low cell numbers was performed using SMART-Seq v4 Ultra Low Input. Study results and limitations: It was the secondary response that reached its peak faster, day 5 versus 15, but it was weaker.

TCRdb ran MiXCR on the 5' RACE reads and lists one entry per CDR3 protein. The sample holds just under 600,000 distinct CDR3 sequences, 13% seen once. This CDR3 is 13 amino acids long. V shed 5 bases and J shed 7 bases, with 12 bases lying between them. Germline V gene lookup returns CDR1 MNHEY and CDR2 SVGEGT. This sample comprised PBMCs, obtained on the day of the yellow fever booster vaccination. The V call is TRBV6-2 or TRBV6-3, the J call TRBJ2-1; D uncertain. The receptor was isolated from a man aged 25-45 years who received the YFV17D yellow fever vaccine. The CDR3 region has the DNA TGTGCCAGCAGTACGATATTATGGAATGAGCAGTTCTTC. Translating it yields CASSTILWNEQFF.